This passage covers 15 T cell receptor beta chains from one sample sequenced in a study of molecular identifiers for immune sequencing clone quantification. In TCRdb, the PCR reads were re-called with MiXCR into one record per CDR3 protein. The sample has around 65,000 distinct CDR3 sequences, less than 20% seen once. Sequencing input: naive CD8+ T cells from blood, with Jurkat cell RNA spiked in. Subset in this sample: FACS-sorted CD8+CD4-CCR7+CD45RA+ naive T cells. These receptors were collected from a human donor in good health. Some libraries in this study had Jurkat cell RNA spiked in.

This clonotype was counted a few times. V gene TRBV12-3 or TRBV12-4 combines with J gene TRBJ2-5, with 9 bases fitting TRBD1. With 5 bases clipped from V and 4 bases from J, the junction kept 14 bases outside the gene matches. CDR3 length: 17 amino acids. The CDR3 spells CASSLSWTGEIRETQYF. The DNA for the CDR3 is TGTGCCAGCAGTCTGAGCTGGACAGGGGAGATTAGAGAGACCCAGTACTTC.

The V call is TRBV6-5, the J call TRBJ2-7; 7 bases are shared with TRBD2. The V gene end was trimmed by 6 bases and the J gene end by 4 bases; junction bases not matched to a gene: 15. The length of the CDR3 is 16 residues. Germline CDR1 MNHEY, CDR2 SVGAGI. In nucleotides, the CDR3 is TGTGCCAGCAGCCTTTTAAGTCGGCGGGAGAGTTACGAGCAGTACTTC. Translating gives CASSLLSRRESYEQYF.

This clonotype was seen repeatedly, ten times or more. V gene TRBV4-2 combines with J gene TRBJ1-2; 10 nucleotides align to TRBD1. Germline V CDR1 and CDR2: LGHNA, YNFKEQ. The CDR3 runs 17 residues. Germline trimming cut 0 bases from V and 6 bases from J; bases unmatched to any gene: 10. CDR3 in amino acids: CASSQEFAGTGVDGYTF. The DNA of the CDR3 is TGTGCCAGCAGCCAAGAGTTTGCCGGGACAGGGGTCGATGGCTACACCTTC.

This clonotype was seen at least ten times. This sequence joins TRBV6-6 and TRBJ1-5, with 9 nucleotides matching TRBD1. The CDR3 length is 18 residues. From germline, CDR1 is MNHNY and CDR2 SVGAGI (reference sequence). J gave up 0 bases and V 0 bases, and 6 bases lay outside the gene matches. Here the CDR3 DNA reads TGTGCCAGCAGTTACTCGCGGGACAGGGACTATAGCAATCAGCCCCAGCATTTT. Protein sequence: CASSYSRDRDYSNQPQHF.

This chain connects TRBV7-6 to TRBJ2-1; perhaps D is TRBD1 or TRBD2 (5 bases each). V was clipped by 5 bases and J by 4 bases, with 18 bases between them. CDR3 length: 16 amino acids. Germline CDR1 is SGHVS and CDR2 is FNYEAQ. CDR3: CASSHSPGRRYNEQFF. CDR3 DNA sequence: TGTGCCAGCAGCCACAGCCCGGGACGCCGTTACAATGAGCAGTTCTTC.

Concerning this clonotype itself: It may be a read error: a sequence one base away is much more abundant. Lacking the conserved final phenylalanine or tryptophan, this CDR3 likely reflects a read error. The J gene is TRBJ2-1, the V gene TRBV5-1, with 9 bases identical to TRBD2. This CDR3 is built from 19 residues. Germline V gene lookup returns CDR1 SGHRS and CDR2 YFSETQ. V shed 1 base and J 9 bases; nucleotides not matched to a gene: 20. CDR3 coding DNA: TGCGCCAGCAGCTTGACTCGGGCCTTAATTAGCGGGAGTAACGCTGAGCAGTTCATC. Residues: CASSLTRALISGSNAEQFI.

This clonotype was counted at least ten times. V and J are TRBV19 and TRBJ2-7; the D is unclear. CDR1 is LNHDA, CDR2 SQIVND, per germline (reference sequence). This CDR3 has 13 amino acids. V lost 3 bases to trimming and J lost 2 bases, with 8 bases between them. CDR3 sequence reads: CASSIGQAYEQYF. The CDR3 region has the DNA TGTGCCAGTAGTATCGGCCAGGCCTACGAGCAGTACTTC.

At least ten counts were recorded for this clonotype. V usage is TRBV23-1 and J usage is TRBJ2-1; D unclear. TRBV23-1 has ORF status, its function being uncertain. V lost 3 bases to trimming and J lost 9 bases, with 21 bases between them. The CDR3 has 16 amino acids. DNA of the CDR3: TGCGCCAGCAGTCACACTAAGACACCGGGCTTCGGTGAGCAGTTCTTC. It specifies CASSHTKTPGFGEQFF.

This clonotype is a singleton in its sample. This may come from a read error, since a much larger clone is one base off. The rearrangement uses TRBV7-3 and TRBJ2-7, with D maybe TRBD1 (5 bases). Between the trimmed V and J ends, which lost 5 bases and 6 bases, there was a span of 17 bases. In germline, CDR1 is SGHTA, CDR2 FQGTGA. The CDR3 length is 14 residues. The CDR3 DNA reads TGTGCCAGCAGCCAAAAAGGGGCTGTCTGCGAGCAGTACTTC. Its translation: CASSQKGAVCEQYF.

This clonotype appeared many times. The CDR3 protein is CASRPPGFSYEQYF. The CDR3 DNA is TGTGCCAGCCGGCCACCGGGCTTCTCCTACGAGCAGTACTTC. V and J are TRBV28 and TRBJ2-7; no definite D call. The CDR3 runs 14 residues. Trimming shortened V by 8 bases and J by 0 bases, and 14 bases separated the two germline ends. The germline CDR1 and CDR2 sequences are MDHEN and SYDVKM.

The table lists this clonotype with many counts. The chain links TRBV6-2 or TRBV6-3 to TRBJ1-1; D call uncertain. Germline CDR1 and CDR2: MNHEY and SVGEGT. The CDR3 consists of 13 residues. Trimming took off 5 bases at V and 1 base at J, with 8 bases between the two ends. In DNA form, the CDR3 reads TGTGCCAGCAGTGAACGGGAGAACACTGAAGCTTTCTTT. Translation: CASSERENTEAFF.

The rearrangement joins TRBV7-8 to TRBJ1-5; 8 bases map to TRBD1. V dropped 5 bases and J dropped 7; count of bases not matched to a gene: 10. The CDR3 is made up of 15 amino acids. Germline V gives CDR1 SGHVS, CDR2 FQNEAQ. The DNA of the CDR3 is TGTGCCAGCAGCCCCGAAGGTGGGGACAGGCAGCCCCAGCATTTT. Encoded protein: CASSPEGGDRQPQHF. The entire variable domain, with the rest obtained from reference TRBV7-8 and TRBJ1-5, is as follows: GAGVSQSPRYKVAKRGQDVALRCDPISGHVSLFWYQQALGQGPEFLTYFQNEAQLDKSGLPSDRFFAERPEGSVSTLKIQRTQQEDSAVYLCASSPEGGDRQPQHFGDGTRLSIL.

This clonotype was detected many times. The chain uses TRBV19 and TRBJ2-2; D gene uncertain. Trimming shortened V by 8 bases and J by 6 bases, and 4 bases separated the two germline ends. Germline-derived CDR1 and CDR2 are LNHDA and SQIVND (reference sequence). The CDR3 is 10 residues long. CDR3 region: CASWSGELFF. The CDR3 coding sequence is TGTGCCAGTTGGTCCGGGGAGCTGTTTTTT. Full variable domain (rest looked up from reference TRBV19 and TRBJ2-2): DGGITQSPKYLFRKEGQNVTLSCEQNLNHDAMYWYRQDPGQGLRLIYYSQIVNDFQKGDIAEGYSVSREKKESFPLTVTSAQKNPTAFYLCASWSGELFFGEGSRLTVL.

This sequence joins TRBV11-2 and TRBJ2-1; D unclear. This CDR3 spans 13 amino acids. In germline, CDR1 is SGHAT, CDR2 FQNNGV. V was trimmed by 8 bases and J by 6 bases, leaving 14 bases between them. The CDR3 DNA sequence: TGTGCCAGCTATGGGGTGGCGGCCAATGAGCAGTTCTTC. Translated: CASYGVAANEQFF.

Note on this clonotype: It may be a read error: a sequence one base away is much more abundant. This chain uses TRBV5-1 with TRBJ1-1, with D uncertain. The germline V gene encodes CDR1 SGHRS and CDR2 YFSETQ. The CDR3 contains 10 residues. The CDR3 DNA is TGCGCCAGCAGCTACGGACCAGCTCTCTTT. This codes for CASSYGPALF.